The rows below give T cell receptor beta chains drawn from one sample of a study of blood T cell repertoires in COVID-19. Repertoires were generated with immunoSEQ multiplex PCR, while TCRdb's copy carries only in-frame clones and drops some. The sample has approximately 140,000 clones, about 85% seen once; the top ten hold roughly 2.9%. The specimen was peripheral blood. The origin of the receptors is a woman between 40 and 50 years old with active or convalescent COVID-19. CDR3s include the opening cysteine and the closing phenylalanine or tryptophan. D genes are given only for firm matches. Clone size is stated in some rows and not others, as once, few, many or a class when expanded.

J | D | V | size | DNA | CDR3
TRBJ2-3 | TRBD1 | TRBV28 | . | TGTGCCAGCAGTTTACAGGGGGTGGGGACAGATACGCAGTATTTT | CASSLQGVGTDTQYF
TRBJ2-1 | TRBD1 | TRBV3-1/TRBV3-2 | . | TGTGCCAGCAGCCGGACAGGGAACAATGAGCAGTTCTTC | CASSRTGNNEQFF
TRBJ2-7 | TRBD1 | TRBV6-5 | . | TGTGCCAGCACCCCGACAGGGGGATCCTACGAGCAGTACTTC | CASTPTGGSYEQYF
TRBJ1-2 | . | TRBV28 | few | TGTGCCAGCAGCCGCTGGGCGGACTCTAACTATGGCTACACCTTC | CASSRWADSNYGYTF
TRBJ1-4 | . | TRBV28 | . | TGTGCCAGCAGTTTCGTCGGTCGCGGACTGAATGAAAAACTGTTTTTT | CASSFVGRGLNEKLFF
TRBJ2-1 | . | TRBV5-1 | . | TGCGCCAGCAGTTCCCTAGCGGGACAGGACAATGAGCAGTTCTTC | CASSSLAGQDNEQFF
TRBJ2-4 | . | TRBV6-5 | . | TGTGCCAGCGGGCTCGGAGGGGTCATTCAGTACTTC | CASGLGGVIQYF
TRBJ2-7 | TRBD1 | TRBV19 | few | TGTGCCAGTAGTGTGTGGACAGGGCCGGACGAGCAGTACTTC | CASSVWTGPDEQYF
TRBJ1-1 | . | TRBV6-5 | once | TGTGCCAGCAGTTTTAGGAGGGGTAACACTGAAGCTTTCTTT | CASSFRRGNTEAFF
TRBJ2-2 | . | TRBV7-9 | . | TGTGCCAGCAGCCCCCAGAGGGACACCGGGGAGCTGTTTTTT | CASSPQRDTGELFF
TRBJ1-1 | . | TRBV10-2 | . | TGCGCCAGCAAATACACCAACACTGAAGCTTTCTTT | CASKYTNTEAFF
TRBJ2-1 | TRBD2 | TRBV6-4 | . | TGTGCCAGCAGCGCTAGCGGGAGTCCCTACAATGAGCAGTTCTTC | CASSASGSPYNEQFF
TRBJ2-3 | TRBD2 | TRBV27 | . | TGTGCCAGCAGTTTATTGCGGGAGGGTGGAGATACGCAGTATTTT | CASSLLREGGDTQYF
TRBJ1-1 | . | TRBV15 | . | TGTGCCACCAGCAGTGCGGGAGCTGAAGCTTTCTTT | CATSSAGAEAFF
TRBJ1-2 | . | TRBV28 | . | TGTGCCAGCAGTTCGACAGCTTCCGGGTCTGGCTACACCTTC | CASSSTASGSGYTF
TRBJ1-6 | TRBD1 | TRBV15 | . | TGTGCCACCAGCAGAGACGCCTCCGGGACAGGGGAATCACCCCTCCACTTT | CATSRDASGTGESPLHF
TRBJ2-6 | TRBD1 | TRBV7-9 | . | TGTGCCAGCAGCTTAGGCGGACAGGGGAACGGGGCCAACGTCCTGACTTTC | CASSLGGQGNGANVLTF
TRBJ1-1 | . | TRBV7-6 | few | TGTGCCAGCAGCCTACAGGGGAACACTGAAGCTTTCTTT | CASSLQGNTEAFF
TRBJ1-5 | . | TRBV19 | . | TGTGCCAGTAGTATAGTACAGGGATCTAATCAGCCCCAGCATTTT | CASSIVQGSNQPQHF
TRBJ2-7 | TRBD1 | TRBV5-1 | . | TGCGCCAGCAGCTTGGTGGGACAGGGACCGTCCGAGCAGTACTTC | CASSLVGQGPSEQYF
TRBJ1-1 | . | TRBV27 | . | TGTGCCAGTGGGGGGTTCATGAACACTGAAGCTTTCTTT | CASGGFMNTEAFF
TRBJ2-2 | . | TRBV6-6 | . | TGTGCCAGCAGTTACTCGAGGGAAACCGGGGAGCTGTTTTTT | CASSYSRETGELFF
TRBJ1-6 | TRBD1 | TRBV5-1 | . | TGCGCCAGCAGCTTGGAGGCGACAGGGTATTCACCCCTCCACTTT | CASSLEATGYSPLHF
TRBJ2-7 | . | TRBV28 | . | TGTGCCAGCAGTTTATTCGGCCAGGGCTACCGGGGGGAGCAGTACTTC | CASSLFGQGYRGEQYF
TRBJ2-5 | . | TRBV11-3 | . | TGTGCCAGCAGCAAGGGGCCGGAGATACAAGAGACCCAGTACTTC | CASSKGPEIQETQYF
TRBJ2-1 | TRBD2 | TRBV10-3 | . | TGTGCCATCAGTGCACTAGCGGTTTACAATGAGCAGTTCTTC | CAISALAVYNEQFF
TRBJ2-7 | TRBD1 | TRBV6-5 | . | TGTGCCAGCAGCCCAGGGGGCTCCTACGAGCAGTACTTC | CASSPGGSYEQYF
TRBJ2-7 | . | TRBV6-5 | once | TGTGCCAGCAGTAACAGGGGACTCTACGAGCAGTACTTC | CASSNRGLYEQYF
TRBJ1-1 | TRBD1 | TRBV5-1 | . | TGCGCCAGCAGCCCCAAGGGACAGGGTTTCACTGAAGCTTTCTTT | CASSPKGQGFTEAFF